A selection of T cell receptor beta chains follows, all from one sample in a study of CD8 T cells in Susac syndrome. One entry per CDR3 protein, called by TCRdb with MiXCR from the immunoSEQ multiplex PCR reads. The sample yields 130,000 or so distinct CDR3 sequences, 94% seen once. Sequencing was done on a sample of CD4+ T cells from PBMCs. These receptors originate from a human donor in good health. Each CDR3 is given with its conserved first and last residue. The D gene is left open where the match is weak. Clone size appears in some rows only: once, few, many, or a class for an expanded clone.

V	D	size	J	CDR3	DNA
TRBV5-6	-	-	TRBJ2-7	CASSLDSGQYF	TGTGCCAGCAGCCTGGACAGCGGGCAGTACTTC
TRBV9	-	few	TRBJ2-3	CASSVLAGSTDTQYF	TGTGCCAGCAGCGTGCTAGCTGGAAGCACAGATACGCAGTATTTT
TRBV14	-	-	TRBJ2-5	CASSRRHNQETQYF	TGTGCCAGCAGCCGACGACACAACCAAGAGACCCAGTACTTC
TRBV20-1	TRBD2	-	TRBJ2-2	CSAPEGGRYTGELFF	TGCAGTGCCCCGGAGGGCGGGAGGTATACCGGGGAGCTGTTTTTT
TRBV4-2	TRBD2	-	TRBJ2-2	CASSQVFALSGASRSNTGELFF	TGTGCCAGCAGCCAAGTTTTCGCGCTTAGCGGGGCCTCGAGGTCGAACACCGGGGAGCTGTTTTTT
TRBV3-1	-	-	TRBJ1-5	CASSQASRGQPQHF	TGTGCCAGCAGCCAAGCGAGTCGGGGTCAGCCCCAGCATTTT
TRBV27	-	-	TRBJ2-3	CASSFRITDTQYF	TGTGCCAGCAGTTTTCGAATAACAGATACGCAGTATTTT
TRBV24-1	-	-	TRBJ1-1	CATSDRGREAFF	TGTGCCACCAGTGATAGGGGTCGTGAAGCTTTCTTT
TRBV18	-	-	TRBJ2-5	CASSPSRETQYF	TGTGCCAGCTCACCATCCCGGGAGACCCAGTACTTC
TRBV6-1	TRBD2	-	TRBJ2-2	CASRRGLAGGSGELFF	TGTGCCAGCAGACGTGGACTAGCGGGAGGGTCCGGGGAGCTGTTTTTT
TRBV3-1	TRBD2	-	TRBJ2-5	CASSPRSGSTQETQYF	TGTGCCAGCAGCCCCCGGAGCGGGAGCACTCAAGAGACCCAGTACTTC
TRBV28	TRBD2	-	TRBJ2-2	CASSLRRLATAGELFF	TGTGCCAGCAGTTTAAGGAGACTAGCAACCGCCGGGGAGCTGTTTTTT
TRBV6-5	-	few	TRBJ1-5	CASSYSAGNQPQHF	TGTGCCAGCAGTTACTCGGCGGGGAATCAGCCCCAGCATTTT
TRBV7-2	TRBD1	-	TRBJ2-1	CASSFRGQGLSPNNEQFF	TGTGCCAGCAGCTTTCGGGGACAGGGCCTCTCACCGAACAATGAGCAGTTCTTC
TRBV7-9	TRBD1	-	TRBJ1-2	CASSLVGTGNGYTF	TGTGCCAGCAGCTTAGTTGGGACAGGGAACGGCTACACCTTC
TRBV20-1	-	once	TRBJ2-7	CSVQAWSFDEQYF	TGCAGTGTTCAGGCTTGGAGTTTCGACGAGCAGTACTTC
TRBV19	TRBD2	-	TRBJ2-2	CATNRLAGTGELFF	TGTGCCACCAATAGACTAGCCGGCACCGGGGAGCTGTTTTTT
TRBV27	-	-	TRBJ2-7	CASSPLQGRTEQYF	TGTGCCAGCAGTCCGTTACAGGGTAGGACAGAGCAGTACTTC
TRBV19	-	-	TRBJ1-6	CATQDRPGDSPLHF	TGTGCCACCCAAGACAGGCCGGGGGATTCACCCCTCCACTTT
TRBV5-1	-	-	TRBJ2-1	CASSLGSGLRPSSYNEQFF	TGCGCCAGCAGCTTGGGGAGTGGGCTACGCCCGAGCTCCTACAATGAGCAGTTCTTC
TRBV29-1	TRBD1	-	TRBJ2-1	CSGTGELDNEQFF	TGCAGCGGCACAGGGGAGCTCGACAATGAGCAGTTCTTC
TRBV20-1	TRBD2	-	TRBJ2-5	CSAIVSGRWGGTQYF	TGCAGTGCCATCGTTAGCGGGAGATGGGGAGGGACCCAGTACTTC
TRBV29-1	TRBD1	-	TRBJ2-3	CSEQGDLWDTQYF	TGCAGCGAACAGGGGGATTTGTGGGATACGCAGTATTTT